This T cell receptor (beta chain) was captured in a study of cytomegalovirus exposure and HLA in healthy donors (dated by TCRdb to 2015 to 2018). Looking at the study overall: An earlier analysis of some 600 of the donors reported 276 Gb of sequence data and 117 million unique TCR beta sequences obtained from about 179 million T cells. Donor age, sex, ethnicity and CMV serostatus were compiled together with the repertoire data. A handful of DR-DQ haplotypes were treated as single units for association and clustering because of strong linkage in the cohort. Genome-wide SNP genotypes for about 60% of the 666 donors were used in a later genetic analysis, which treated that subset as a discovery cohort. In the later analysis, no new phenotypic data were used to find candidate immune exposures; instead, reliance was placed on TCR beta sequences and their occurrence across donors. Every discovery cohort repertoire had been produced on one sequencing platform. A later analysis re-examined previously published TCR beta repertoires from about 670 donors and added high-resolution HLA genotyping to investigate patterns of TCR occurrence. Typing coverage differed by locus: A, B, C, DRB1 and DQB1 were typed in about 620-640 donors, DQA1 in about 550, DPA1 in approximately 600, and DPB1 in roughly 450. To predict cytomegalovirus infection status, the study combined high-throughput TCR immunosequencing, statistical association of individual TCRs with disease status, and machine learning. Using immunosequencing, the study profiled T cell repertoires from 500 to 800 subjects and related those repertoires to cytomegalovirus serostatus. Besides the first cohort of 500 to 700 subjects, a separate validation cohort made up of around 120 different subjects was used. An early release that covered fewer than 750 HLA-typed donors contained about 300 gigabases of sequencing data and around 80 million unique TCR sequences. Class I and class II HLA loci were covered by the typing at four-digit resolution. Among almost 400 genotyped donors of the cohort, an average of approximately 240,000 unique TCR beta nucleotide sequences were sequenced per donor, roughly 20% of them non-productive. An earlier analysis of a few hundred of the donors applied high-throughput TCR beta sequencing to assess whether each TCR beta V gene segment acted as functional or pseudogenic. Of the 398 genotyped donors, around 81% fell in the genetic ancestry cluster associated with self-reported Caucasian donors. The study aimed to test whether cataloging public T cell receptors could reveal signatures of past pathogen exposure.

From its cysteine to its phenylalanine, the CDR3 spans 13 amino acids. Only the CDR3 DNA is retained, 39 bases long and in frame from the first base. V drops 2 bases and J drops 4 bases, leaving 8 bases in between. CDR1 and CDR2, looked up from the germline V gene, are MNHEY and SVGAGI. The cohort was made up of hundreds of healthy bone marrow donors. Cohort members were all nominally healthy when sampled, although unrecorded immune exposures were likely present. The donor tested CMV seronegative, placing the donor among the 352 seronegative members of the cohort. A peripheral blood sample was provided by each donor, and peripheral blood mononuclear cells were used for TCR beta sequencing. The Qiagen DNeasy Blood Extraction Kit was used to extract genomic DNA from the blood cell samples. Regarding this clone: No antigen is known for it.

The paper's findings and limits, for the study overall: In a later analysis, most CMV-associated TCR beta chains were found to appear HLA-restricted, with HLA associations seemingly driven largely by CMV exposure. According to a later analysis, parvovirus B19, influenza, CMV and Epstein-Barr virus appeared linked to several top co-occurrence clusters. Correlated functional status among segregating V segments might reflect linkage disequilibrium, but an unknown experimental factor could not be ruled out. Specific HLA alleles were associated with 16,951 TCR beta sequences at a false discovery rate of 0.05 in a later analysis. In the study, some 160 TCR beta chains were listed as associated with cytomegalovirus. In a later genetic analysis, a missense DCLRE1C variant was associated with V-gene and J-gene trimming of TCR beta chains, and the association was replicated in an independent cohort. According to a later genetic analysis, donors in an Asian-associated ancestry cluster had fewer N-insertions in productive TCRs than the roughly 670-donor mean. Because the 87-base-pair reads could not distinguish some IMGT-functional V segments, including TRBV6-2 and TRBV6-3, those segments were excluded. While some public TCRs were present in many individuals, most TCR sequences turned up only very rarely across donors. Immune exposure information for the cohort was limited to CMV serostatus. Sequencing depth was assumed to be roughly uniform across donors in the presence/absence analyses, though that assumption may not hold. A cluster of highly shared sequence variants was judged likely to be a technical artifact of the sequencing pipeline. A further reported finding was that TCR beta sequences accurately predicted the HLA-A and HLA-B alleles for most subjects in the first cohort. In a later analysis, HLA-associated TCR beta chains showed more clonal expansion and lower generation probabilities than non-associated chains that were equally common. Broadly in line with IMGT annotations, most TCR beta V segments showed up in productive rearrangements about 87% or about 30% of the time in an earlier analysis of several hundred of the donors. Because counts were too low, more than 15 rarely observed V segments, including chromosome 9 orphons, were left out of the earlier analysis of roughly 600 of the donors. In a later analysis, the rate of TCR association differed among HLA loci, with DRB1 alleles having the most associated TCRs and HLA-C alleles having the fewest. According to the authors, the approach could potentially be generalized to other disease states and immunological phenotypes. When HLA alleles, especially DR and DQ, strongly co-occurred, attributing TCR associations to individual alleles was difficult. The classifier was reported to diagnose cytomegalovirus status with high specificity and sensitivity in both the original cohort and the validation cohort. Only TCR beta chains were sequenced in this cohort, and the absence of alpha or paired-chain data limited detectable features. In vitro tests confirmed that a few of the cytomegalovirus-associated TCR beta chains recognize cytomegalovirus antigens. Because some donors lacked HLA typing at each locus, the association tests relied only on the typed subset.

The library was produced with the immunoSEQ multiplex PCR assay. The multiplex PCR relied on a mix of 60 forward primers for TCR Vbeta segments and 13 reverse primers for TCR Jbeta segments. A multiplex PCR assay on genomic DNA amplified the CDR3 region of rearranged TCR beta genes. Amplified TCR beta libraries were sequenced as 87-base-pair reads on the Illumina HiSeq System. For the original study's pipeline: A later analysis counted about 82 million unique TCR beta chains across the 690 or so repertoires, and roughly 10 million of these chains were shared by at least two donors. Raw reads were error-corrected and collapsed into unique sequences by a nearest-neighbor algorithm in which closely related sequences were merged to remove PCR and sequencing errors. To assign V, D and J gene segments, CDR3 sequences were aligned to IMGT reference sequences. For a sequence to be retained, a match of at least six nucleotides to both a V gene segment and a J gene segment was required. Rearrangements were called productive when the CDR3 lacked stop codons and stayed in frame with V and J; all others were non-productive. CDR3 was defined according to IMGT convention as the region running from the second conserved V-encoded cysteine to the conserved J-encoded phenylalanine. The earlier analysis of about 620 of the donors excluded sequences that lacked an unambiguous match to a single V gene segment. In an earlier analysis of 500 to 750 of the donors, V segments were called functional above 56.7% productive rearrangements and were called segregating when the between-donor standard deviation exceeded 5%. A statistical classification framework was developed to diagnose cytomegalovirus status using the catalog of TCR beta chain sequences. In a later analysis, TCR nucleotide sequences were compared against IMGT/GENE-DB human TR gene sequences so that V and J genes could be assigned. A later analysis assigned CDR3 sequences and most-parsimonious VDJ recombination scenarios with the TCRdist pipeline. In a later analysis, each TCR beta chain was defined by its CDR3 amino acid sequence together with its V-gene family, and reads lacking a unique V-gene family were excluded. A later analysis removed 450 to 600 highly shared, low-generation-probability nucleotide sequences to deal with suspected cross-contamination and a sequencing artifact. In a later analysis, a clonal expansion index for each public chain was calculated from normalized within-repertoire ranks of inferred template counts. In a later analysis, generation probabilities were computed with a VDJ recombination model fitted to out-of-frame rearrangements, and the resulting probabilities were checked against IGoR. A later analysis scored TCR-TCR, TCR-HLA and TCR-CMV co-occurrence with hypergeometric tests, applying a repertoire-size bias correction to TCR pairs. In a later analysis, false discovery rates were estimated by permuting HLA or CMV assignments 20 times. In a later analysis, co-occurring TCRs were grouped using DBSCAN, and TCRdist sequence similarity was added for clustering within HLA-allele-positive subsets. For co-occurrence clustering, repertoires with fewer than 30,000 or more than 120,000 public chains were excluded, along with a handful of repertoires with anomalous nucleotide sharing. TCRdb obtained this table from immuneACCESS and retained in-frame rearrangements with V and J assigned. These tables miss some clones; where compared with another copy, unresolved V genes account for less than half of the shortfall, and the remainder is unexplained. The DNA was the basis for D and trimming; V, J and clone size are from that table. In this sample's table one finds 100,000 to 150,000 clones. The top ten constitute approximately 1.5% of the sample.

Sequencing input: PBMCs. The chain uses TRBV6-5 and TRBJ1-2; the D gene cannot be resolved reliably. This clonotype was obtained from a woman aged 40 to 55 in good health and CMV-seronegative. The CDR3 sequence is CASSYANSYGYTF. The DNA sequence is TGTGCCAGCAGTTACGCGAATAGCTATGGCTACACCTTC.